What follows are 3 T cell receptor beta chains derived from one specimen sequenced in a study of T-cell memory formation after mild COVID-19. TCRdb re-called the 5' RACE reads through MiXCR, storing one row per CDR3 protein. The sample yields hundreds of thousands of distinct CDR3 sequences, about 23% seen once. The sample comprised PBMCs or a T cell subset sorted from them (not recorded which). The receptors were gathered from an adult woman who had mild COVID-19 (a few samples of this study predate the infection). Cell type and time point are not known.

This chain links TRBV6-6 with TRBJ2-6; no definite D call. CDR3 length: 15 residues. CDR1 and CDR2 from the germline V gene are MNHNY and SVGAGI (reference sequence). Trimming removed 5 bases at V and 0 bases at J, with 8 bases between. The CDR3 DNA sequence: TGTGCCAGCAGTCCAGAGTTCTCTGGGGCCAACGTCCTGACTTTC. As protein: CASSPEFSGANVLTF.

V and J are TRBV5-1 and TRBJ2-2; no reliable D call. The CDR3 is 17 amino acids. Deletions cut 0 bases from V and 0 bases from J, with 12 bases between. From germline, CDR1 is SGHRS and CDR2 YFSETQ. The CDR3 DNA sequence: TGCGCCAGCAGCTTGGAGGATGGGATAGCGAACACCGGGGAGCTGTTTTTT. The encoded protein is CASSLEDGIANTGELFF.

Many counts were recorded for this clonotype. This chain links TRBV7-2 with TRBJ2-5; D uncertain. This CDR3 comprises 16 residues. Looked up from germline, CDR1 is SGHTA and CDR2 is FQGNSA. Deletions cut 1 base from V and 2 bases from J, with 14 bases between. DNA of the CDR3: TGTGCCAGCAGCTTAGGGCACAGAATTTCTCAAGAGACCCAGTACTTC. It encodes CASSLGHRISQETQYF.